The subject of this entry is one TCR beta chain. CDR3 size: 15 residues. Between the trimmed V and J ends, which lost 5 bases and 3 bases, there was a span of 17 bases. Per germline, CDR1 SGHAT and CDR2 FQNNGV. Recruits, aged roughly 18 to 95 years, lived in under 25 US areas. Recovered status in Cohort 3 required two negative PCRs, clearance, or symptom resolution. The data stem from a study of blood T cell repertoires in COVID-19. Study-level information: COVID-19 samples, acute and convalescent, were from the United States, Italy and Spain.

Original processing notes: Reference gene primer amplification in the assay estimated nucleated cell counts. This table comes from immunoSEQ multiplex PCR, and its TCRdb copy is limited to in-frame clones, with some not included. V and J calls plus clone size are reproduced from that table; the DNA served to infer D and trimming. The table records over 200,000 clones, about nine tenths of them present only once. This TCR was recovered from a man aged 25-45 years who had recovered from COVID-19. The V call is TRBV11-2, the J call TRBJ2-7, with D maybe TRBD2 (7 bases). Sequencing was done on a sample of PBMCs or T cells enriched from blood (not recorded which). The CDR3 DNA sequence: TGTGCCAGCAGCCGGGGGGCCCTGGCTAACTACGAGCAGTACTTC. This encodes CASSRGALANYEQYF.